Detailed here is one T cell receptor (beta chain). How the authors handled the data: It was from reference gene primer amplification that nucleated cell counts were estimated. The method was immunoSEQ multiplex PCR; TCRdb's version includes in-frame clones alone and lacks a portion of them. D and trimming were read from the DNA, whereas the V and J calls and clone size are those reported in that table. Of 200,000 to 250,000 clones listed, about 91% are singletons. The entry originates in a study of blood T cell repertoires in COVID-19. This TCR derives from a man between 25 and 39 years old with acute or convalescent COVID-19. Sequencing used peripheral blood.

The CDR3 DNA reads TGTGCCAGCAGTTACAGCCAGGGGCTGGGTTCACCCCTCCACTTT. Protein: CASSYSQGLGSPLHF. The chain uses TRBV6-6 and TRBJ1-6; D perhaps matches TRBD1 (6 bases). This CDR3 has 15 amino acids. The germline V gene encodes CDR1 MNHNY and CDR2 SVGAGI (reference sequence). The V end was cut by 2 bases, the J end by 9 bases, with 14 bases between.